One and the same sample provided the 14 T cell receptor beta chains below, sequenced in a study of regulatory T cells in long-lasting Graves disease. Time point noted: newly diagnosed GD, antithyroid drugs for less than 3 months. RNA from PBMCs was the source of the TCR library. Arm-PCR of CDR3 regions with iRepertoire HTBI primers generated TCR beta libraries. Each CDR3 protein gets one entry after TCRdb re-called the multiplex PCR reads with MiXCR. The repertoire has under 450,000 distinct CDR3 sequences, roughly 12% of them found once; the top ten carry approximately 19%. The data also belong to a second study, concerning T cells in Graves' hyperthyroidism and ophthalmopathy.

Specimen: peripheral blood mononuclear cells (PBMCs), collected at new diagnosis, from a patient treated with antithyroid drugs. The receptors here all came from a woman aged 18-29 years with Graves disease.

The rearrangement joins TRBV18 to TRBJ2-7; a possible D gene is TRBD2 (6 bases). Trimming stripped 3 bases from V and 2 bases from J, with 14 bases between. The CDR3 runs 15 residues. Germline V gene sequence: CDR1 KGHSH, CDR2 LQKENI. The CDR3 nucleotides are TGTGCCAGCTCACCGCGGGACCGGGGGACCTACGAGCAGTACTTC. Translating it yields CASSPRDRGTYEQYF. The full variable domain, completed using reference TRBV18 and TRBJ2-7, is NAGVMQNPRHLVRRRGQEARLRCSPMKGHSHVYWYRQLPEEGLKFMVYLQKENIIDESGMPKERFSAEFPKEGPSILRIQQVVRGDSAAYFCASSPRDRGTYEQYFGPGTRLTVT.

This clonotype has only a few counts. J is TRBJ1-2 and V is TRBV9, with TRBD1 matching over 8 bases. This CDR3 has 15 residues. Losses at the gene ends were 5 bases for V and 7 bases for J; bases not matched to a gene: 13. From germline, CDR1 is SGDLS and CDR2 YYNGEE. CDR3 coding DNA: TGTGCCAGCAGGATAGCTAAGACAGGGGACGGTGGCTACACCTTC. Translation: CASRIAKTGDGGYTF.

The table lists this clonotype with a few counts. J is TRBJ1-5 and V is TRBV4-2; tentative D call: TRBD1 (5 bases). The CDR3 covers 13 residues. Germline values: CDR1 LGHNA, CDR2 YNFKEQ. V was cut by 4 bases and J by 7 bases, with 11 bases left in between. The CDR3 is CASSPRTRQPQHF. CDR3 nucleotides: TGTGCCAGCAGCCCCCGGACAAGGCAGCCCCAGCATTTT.

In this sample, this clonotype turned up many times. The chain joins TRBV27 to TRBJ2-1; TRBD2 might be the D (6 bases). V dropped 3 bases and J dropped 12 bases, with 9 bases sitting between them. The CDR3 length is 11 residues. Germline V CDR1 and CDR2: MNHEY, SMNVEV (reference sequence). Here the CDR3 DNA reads TGTGCCAGCAGTTTGGGACTGGCGCAGTTCTTC. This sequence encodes CASSLGLAQFF.

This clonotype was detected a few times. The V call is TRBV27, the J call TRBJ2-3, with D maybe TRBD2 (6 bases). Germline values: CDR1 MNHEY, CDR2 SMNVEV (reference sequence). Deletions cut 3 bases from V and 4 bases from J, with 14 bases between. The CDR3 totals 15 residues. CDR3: CASSLFPGDADTQYF. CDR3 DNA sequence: TGTGCCAGCAGTTTGTTCCCGGGGGATGCAGATACGCAGTATTTT.

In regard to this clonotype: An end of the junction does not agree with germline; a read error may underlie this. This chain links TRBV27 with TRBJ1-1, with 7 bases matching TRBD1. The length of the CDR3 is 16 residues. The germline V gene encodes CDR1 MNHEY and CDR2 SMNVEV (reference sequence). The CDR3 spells CASTPWTGDMNTKAFF. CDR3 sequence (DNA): TGTGCCAGCACGCCATGGACAGGAGATATGAACACTAAAGCTTTCTTT.

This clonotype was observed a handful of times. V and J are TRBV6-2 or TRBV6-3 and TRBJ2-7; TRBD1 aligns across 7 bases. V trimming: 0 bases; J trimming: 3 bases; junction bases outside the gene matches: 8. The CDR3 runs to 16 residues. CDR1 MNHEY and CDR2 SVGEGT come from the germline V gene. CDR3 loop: CASSYSRGGRLYEQYV. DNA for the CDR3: TGTGCCAGCAGTTACTCGCGAGGGGGCCGACTCTACGAGCAGTACGTC.

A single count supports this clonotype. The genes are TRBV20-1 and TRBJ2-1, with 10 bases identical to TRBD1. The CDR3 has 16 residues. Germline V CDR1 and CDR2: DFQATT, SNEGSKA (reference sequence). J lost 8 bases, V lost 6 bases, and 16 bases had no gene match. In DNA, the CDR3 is TGCAGTGCCCCCGGATCCGGGACAGGGGATAACGATGAGCAGTTCTTC. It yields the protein CSAPGSGTGDNDEQFF.

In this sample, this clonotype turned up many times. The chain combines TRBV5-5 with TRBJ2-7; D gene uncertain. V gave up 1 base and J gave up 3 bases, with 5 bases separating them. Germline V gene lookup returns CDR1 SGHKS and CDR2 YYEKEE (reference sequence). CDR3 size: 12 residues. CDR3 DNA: TGTGCCAGCAGCTTGAGGGTCTACGAGCAGTACTTC. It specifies CASSLRVYEQYF.

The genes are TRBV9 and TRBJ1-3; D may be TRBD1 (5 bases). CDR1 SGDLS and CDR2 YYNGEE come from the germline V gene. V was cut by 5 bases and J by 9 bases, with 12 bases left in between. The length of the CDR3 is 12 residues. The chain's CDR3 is CASSGPQGTIYF. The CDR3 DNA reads TGTGCCAGCAGTGGACCCCAGGGCACCATATATTTT.

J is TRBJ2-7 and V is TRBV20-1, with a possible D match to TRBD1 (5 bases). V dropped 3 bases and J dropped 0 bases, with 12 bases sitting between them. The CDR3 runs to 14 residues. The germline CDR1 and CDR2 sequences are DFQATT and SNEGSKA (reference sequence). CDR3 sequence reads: CSASSDSISYEQYF. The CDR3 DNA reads TGCAGTGCTAGTTCAGACAGTATCTCCTACGAGCAGTACTTC.

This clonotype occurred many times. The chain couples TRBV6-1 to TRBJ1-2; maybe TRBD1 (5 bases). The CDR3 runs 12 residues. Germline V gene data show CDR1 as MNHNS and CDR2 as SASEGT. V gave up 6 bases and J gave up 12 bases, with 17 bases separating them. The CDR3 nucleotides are TGTGCCAGCAGAGACAGACGGCCGGAAAACACCTTC. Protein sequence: CASRDRRPENTF.

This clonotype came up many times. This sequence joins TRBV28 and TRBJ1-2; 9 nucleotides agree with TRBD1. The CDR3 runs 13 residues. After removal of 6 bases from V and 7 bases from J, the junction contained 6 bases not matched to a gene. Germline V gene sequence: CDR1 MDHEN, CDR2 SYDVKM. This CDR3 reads CASSLTGGLGYTF. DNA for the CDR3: TGTGCCAGCAGCCTGACAGGGGGTCTTGGCTACACCTTC.

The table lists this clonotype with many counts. The CDR3 spells CASSSLRPSGTDTQYF. CDR3 in DNA: TGTGCCAGCAGCTCCCTCCGCCCCTCAGGCACAGATACGCAGTATTTT. This chain links TRBV28 with TRBJ2-3; D not resolved. Trimming shortened V by 6 bases and J by 1 base, and 17 bases separated the two germline ends. CDR1 is MDHEN, CDR2 SYDVKM, per germline. The CDR3 spans 16 residues.